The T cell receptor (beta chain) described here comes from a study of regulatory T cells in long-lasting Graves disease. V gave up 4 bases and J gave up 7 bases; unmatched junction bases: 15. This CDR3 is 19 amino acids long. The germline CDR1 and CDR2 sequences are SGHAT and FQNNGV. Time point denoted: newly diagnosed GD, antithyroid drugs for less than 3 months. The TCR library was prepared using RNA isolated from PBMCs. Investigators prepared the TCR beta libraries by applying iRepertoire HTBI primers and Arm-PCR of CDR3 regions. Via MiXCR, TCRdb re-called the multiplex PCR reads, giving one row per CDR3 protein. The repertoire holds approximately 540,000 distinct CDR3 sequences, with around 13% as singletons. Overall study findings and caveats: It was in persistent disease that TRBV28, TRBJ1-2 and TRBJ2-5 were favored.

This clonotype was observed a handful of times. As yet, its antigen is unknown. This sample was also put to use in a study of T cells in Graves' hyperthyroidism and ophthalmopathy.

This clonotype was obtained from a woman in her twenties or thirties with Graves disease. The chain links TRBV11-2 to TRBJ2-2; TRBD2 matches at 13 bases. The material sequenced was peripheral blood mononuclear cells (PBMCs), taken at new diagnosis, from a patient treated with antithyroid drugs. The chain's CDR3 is CASSYLLAGGQLLFGELFF. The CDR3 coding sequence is TGTGCCAGCAGCTATTTACTAGCGGGAGGGCAATTGTTATTCGGGGAGCTGTTTTTT.